These 26 T cell receptor beta chains originate from one sample sequenced in a study of blood T cell repertoires in COVID-19. Method: immunoSEQ multiplex PCR; TCRdb's copy keeps in-frame clones and lacks some. The repertoire holds about 190,000 clones, around four fifths seen once, with about 5.7% in the top ten. The sample consisted of peripheral blood. All receptors derive from a woman in her 40s with acute or convalescent COVID-19.

CDR3 nucleotide sequence: TGTGCCAGCAGCGGGCTTAACTATGGCTACACCTTC. This sequence encodes CASSGLNYGYTF. The J gene is TRBJ1-2, the V gene TRBV9; D call uncertain. CDR1 and CDR2 (germline): SGDLS, YYNGEE. The germline V and J ends were trimmed by 3 bases and 1 base, with 4 bases remaining between them. The CDR3 totals 12 residues.

This sequence joins TRBV30 and TRBJ1-5; 7 positions match TRBD1. This CDR3 has 13 amino acids. The trim removed 4 bases at V and 7 bases at J, leaving 7 bases unmatched. Germline-derived CDR1 and CDR2 are GTSNPN and SVGIG (reference sequence). CDR3 sequence: CAWNRQGGQPQHF. The CDR3 nucleotides read TGTGCCTGGAACCGACAGGGAGGACAGCCCCAGCATTTT.

This clone was recorded once. The chain has TRBV15 and TRBJ2-1; 9 bases are a match to TRBD1. CDR3 length: 18 amino acids. The ends lost 5 bases at V and 5 bases at J; junction bases unmatched: 16. Germline V gene sequence: CDR1 LNHNV, CDR2 YYDKDF (reference sequence). The CDR3 loop is CATSPTGGVWGRHNEQFF. For the CDR3, the DNA is TGTGCCACCAGCCCCACAGGGGGCGTATGGGGACGCCACAATGAGCAGTTCTTC.

The rearrangement joins TRBV19 to TRBJ2-1; maybe TRBD2 (7 bases). The CDR3 has 15 residues. Trimming stripped 2 bases from V and 4 bases from J, with 12 bases between. CDR1 is LNHDA and CDR2 is SQIVND in the germline V gene (reference sequence). CDR3 amino acids: CASSISGGRYNEQFF. CDR3 DNA: TGTGCCAGTAGTATATCGGGGGGCAGATACAATGAGCAGTTCTTC.

A single count supports this clone. The chain recombines TRBV3-1 (or the pseudogene TRBV3-2) with TRBJ2-1; a possible D gene is TRBD1 (5 bases). The CDR3 extends over 11 amino acids. V was trimmed by 0 bases and J by 14 bases, leaving 8 bases between them. CDR1 is LGHDT and CDR2 is YNNKEL in the germline V gene (reference sequence). In DNA form, the CDR3 reads TGTGCCAGCAGCCAAGACAGGGCCAAGTTCTTC. It translates to CASSQDRAKFF.

The chain links TRBV10-3 to TRBJ1-2; D might be TRBD1 (5 bases). V gave up 3 bases and J gave up 0 bases, with 8 bases separating them. This CDR3 is 14 amino acids long. Germline-derived CDR1 and CDR2 are ENHRY and SYGVKD. The CDR3, as DNA: TGTGCCATCAGTGACGGGGGGGCTAACTATGGCTACACCTTC. It is translated as CAISDGGANYGYTF.

The J gene is TRBJ1-6, the V gene TRBV6-5, with a weak D call TRBD1 (5 bases). The CDR3 covers 10 residues. The V gene lost 11 bases and the J gene lost 10 bases, with 9 bases spanning the gap. The V gene's germline CDR1 is MNHEY and CDR2 SVGAGI. This CDR3 is CAGGGSPLHF. The CDR3 region has the DNA TGTGCCGGGGGGGGATCACCCCTCCACTTT.

This chain uses TRBV18 with TRBJ2-7, with D uncertain. Germline-derived CDR1 and CDR2 are KGHSH and LQKENI. Trimming removed 3 bases from V and 7 bases from J, with 22 bases in between. This CDR3 has 16 residues. In DNA, the CDR3 is TGTGCCAGCTCACCCCCTCGGCAGGCCACCCTTGGGGAGCAGTACTTC. Amino acids: CASSPPRQATLGEQYF. The whole variable domain, remainder taken from reference TRBV18 and TRBJ2-7, is NAGVMQNPRHLVRRRGQEARLRCSPMKGHSHVYWYRQLPEEGLKFMVYLQKENIIDESGMPKERFSAEFPKEGPSILRIQQVVRGDSAAYFCASSPPRQATLGEQYFGPGTRLTVT.

The rearrangement links TRBV7-9 to TRBJ2-7, with a tentative D call TRBD2 (5 bases). Germline CDR1 reads SEHNR; CDR2 reads FQNEAQ (reference sequence). This CDR3 contains 17 residues. Trimming cost V 3 bases and J 4 bases, with 22 bases left between them. CDR3 residues: CASSLGIVASTSYEQYF. CDR3 sequence (DNA): TGTGCCAGCAGCTTGGGCATAGTAGCGTCCACCAGTTACGAGCAGTACTTC.

The chain combines TRBV5-1 with TRBJ2-1, with 7 bases identical to TRBD1. Looked up from germline, CDR1 is SGHRS and CDR2 is YFSETQ. This CDR3 is 15 amino acids long. Unmatched junction bases numbered 8, after V lost 3 bases and J lost 5 bases. CDR3 protein: CASSSPGQPNNEQFF. The CDR3 DNA reads as TGCGCCAGCAGCTCCCCGGGACAGCCTAACAATGAGCAGTTCTTC.

V usage is TRBV20-1 and J usage is TRBJ2-3, with D possibly TRBD2 on 5 matching bases. The CDR3 length is 11 residues. The germline V gene encodes CDR1 DFQATT and CDR2 SNEGSKA (reference sequence). CDR3 protein: CRAESTDTQYF. Here the CDR3 DNA reads TGCAGAGCGGAAAGCACAGATACGCAGTATTTT.

Only a few counts were recorded for this clone. The chain joins TRBV7-5 to TRBJ1-1. TRBV7-5 counts as a pseudogene. This CDR3 has 10 amino acids. The CDR3 DNA is TGTGCCAGAAGCCTAACCACAGCTTTCTTT. As protein: CARSLTTAFF.

This chain connects TRBV2 to TRBJ1-1, with 9 positions matching TRBD1. This CDR3 is built from 13 residues. CDR1 and CDR2 (germline): SNHLY, FYNNEI. Trimming at V came to 8 bases and at J to 5 bases, leaving 6 bases not matched to a gene. The CDR3 region has the DNA TGTGCCAGCGGCACAGGGGGCGGGACTGAAGCTTTCTTT. Translation gives CASGTGGGTEAFF.

There are many counts of this clone. The chain links TRBV3-1 (or the pseudogene TRBV3-2) to TRBJ2-1; unclear D gene. V dropped 0 bases and J dropped 3 bases, with 9 bases sitting between them. Germline CDR1 is LGHDT and CDR2 is YNNKEL (reference sequence). The CDR3 totals 15 residues. The CDR3 sequence is CASSQDISFYNEQFF. The CDR3 bases are TGTGCCAGCAGCCAAGATATTTCTTTCTACAATGAGCAGTTCTTC.

The chain is built from TRBV28 and TRBJ2-1; 9 nucleotides align to TRBD1. Unmatched junction bases numbered 5, after V lost 1 base and J lost 7 bases. The length of the CDR3 is 15 residues. Germline loops: CDR1 MDHEN, CDR2 SYDVKM. The CDR3 loop is CASSLYRGRWNEQFF. The CDR3 coding sequence is TGTGCCAGCAGTTTATACAGGGGGCGCTGGAATGAGCAGTTCTTC.

This chain connects TRBV7-2 to TRBJ2-6, with a weak D call TRBD2 (6 bases). Germline V gene sequence: CDR1 SGHTA, CDR2 FQGNSA. V dropped 5 bases and J dropped 4 bases, with 18 bases sitting between them. CDR3 size: 17 residues. The CDR3 sequence: CASSQEGPLGGANVLTF. DNA for the CDR3: TGTGCCAGCAGCCAGGAGGGGCCACTGGGGGGGGCCAACGTCCTGACTTTC.

The gene calls are TRBV2 and TRBJ2-3; 8 nucleotides align to TRBD2. This CDR3 contains 18 residues. Per germline, CDR1 SNHLY and CDR2 FYNNEI. The trim removed 3 bases at V and 1 base at J, leaving 12 bases unmatched. This chain's CDR3 is CASSDASGSQGGTDTQYF. CDR3 bases: TGTGCCAGCAGTGATGCCAGCGGGAGTCAAGGGGGCACAGATACGCAGTATTTT.

The chain joins TRBV28 to TRBJ1-1; 8 bases map to TRBD1. With V trimmed by 6 bases and J by 8 bases, 11 bases remained unmatched. Germline loops: CDR1 MDHEN, CDR2 SYDVKM. The CDR3 consists of 14 residues. The CDR3 DNA sequence: TGTGCCAGCAGGCTATACACCGGGACAGGAGAAGCTTTCTTT. The encoded protein is CASRLYTGTGEAFF.

This chain links TRBV4-1 with TRBJ2-1; maybe TRBD2 (6 bases). Germline V CDR1 and CDR2: MGHRA, YSYEKL. This CDR3 has 18 amino acids. Trimming removed 0 bases from V and 5 bases from J, with 20 bases in between. CDR3 loop: CASSQEPGLPPPDNEQFF. The CDR3, as DNA: TGCGCCAGCAGCCAAGAGCCGGGACTCCCTCCCCCCGACAATGAGCAGTTCTTC.

This clone has more than one count but fewer than ten. The rearrangement uses TRBV2 and TRBJ2-1; D is possibly TRBD2 (6 bases). The CDR3 consists of 13 residues. The V end lost 7 bases, the J end lost 9 bases, and 16 bases lay between the germline ends. Per germline, CDR1 SNHLY and CDR2 FYNNEI. The CDR3 loop reads CASTAGRRGEQFF. The CDR3, as DNA: TGTGCCAGCACTGCTGGGAGGAGGGGTGAGCAGTTCTTC.

A single count supports this clone. This rearrangement joins TRBV11-2 to TRBJ2-1; the D is unclear. The CDR3 covers 14 residues. The germline V gene encodes CDR1 SGHAT and CDR2 FQNNGV. V was cut by 4 bases and J by 0 bases, with 7 bases left in between. The CDR3 region is CASSSPPSYNEQFF. The CDR3 bases are TGTGCCAGCAGCTCCCCTCCCTCCTACAATGAGCAGTTCTTC.

The CDR3 DNA is TGTGCCAGCAGCCATGGGGGGGGCAGGTCACCCCTCCACTTT. It is translated as CASSHGGGRSPLHF. The V call is TRBV3-1 (or the pseudogene TRBV3-2), the J call TRBJ1-6; D is perhaps TRBD1 (6 bases). The length of the CDR3 is 14 residues. Germline CDR1 reads LGHDT; CDR2 reads YNNKEL (reference sequence). Between the trimmed V and J ends, which lost 3 bases and 10 bases, there was a span of 13 bases.

DNA for the CDR3: TGTGCCAGCAGCAAAGGACCGGGACAGGGGGCCTTTGGCTACACCTTC. Translated: CASSKGPGQGAFGYTF. The J gene is TRBJ1-2, the V gene TRBV21-1; no DNA check was done on the table's D call, TRBD1. TRBV21-1 constitutes a pseudogene. The CDR3 covers 16 residues.

J is TRBJ2-1 and V is TRBV3-1 (or the pseudogene TRBV3-2), with 7 bases fitting TRBD2. The germline CDR1 and CDR2 sequences are LGHDT and YNNKEL (reference sequence). Trimming took 1 base from V and 12 from J; bases not matched to a gene: 3. There are 12 residues in the CDR3. CDR3 region: CASSQGASGQFF. The CDR3 nucleotides are TGTGCCAGCAGCCAAGGGGCTAGCGGGCAGTTCTTC.

The chain links TRBV27 to TRBJ2-3; D is possibly TRBD1 (5 bases). Per germline, CDR1 MNHEY and CDR2 SMNVEV (reference sequence). This CDR3 is 14 amino acids long. V was clipped by 5 bases and J by 2 bases, with 11 bases between them. This CDR3 reads CASSTRGPTDTQYF. CDR3 DNA: TGTGCCAGCAGTACAAGGGGTCCCACAGATACGCAGTATTTT.

J is TRBJ1-1 and V is TRBV27; a weak D match, TRBD1 (6 bases). This CDR3 has 15 residues. With 0 bases removed from V and 0 bases from J, the gap between germline ends came to 8 bases. Germline CDR1 and CDR2: MNHEY and SMNVEV (reference sequence). The CDR3 is CASSLSTGLNTEAFF. The CDR3 DNA reads TGTGCCAGCAGTTTATCAACAGGGCTGAACACTGAAGCTTTCTTT.